This T cell receptor beta chain was retrieved from a study of TIL therapy for anti-PD-1-resistant metastatic lung cancer. Sequencing used immunoSEQ v3. Measured with immunoSEQ multiplex PCR; TCRdb has only the in-frame clones, and not every one. The profile shows about 100,000 clones, around three fifths of them singletons. This CDR3 has 15 amino acids. Germline trimming cut 6 bases from V and 3 bases from J; bases unmatched to any gene: 8. The germline V gene has CDR1 SGHAT and CDR2 FQNNGV. The time point: pre-treatment sample, taken before nivolumab and TIL therapy. The tumor samples were excised metastases, mostly pleural nodules or supraclavicular lymph nodes.

The chain has TRBV11-2 and TRBJ2-3; TRBD1 aligns across 8 bases. The origin of this receptor is a person between 25 and 80 years old with non-small cell lung cancer. Sequenced here: tumor tissue, sampled at baseline. The CDR3 sequence is CASSLQGAGTDTQYF. The CDR3 DNA sequence: TGTGCCAGCAGTCTTCAGGGGGCGGGAACAGATACGCAGTATTTT.